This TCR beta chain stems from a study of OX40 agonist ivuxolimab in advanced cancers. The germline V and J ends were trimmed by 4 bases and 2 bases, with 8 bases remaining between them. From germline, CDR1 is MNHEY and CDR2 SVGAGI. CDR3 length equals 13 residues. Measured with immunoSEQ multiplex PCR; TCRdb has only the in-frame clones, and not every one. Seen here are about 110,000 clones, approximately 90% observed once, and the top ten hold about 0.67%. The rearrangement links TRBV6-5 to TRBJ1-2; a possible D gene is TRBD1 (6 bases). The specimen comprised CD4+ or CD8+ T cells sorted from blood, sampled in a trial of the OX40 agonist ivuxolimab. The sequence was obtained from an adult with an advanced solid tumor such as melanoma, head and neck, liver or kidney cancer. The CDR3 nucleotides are TGTGCCAGCAGTTCTACAGGGAACTATGGCTACACCTTC. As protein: CASSSTGNYGYTF.